Listed below are T cell receptor beta chains from one sample, sequenced in a study of neurological immune-mediated disorders. Using its own MiXCR run on the 5' RACE reads, TCRdb lists one record per CDR3 protein. The sample lists about 69,000 distinct CDR3 sequences; around 3.9% were seen once. The sequencing sample was made of PBMCs. These receptors were obtained from a young man with multiple sclerosis. The conserved cysteine and the conserved F or W are not part of the CDR3 here. Clone size, where shown, is once, few, many, or a class for clones that have expanded.

v_call	clone_size	j_call	cdr3_aa
TRBV5-1	many	TRBJ2-1	ASSLLQQGNNEQF
TRBV6-2/TRBV6-3	many	TRBJ2-1	ASSYHPVTNEQF
TRBV10-3	many	TRBJ2-7	AISEGNHGTGGNYEQY
TRBV20-1	many	TRBJ2-3	SADPSGGGTDTQY
TRBV7-2	many	TRBJ2-1	ASSLGGTIPYNEQF
TRBV5-1	many	TRBJ1-2	ASSWRGQTGYGYT
TRBV12-3/TRBV12-4	many	TRBJ2-3	ASKAGTDTQY
TRBV7-9	many	TRBJ2-6	ASSLGRSLSGANVLT
TRBV19	-	TRBJ1-1	ASRGHENTEAF
TRBV2	many	TRBJ2-7	AGSRGRYYEQY
TRBV4-1	many	TRBJ2-5	ASSRQTSGDGETQY
TRBV5-1	many	TRBJ1-1	ASSFRASGGTEAF
TRBV6-5	many	TRBJ1-1	ASSPWTGGDTEAF
TRBV20-1	many	TRBJ2-5	SATPRTGTRETQY
TRBV20-1	many	TRBJ1-2	SARDGSDRGYT
TRBV4-1	many	TRBJ2-3	ASSHFGQVLAGASTDTQY
TRBV6-5	many	TRBJ1-1	ASSQDRGGTEAF
TRBV14	-	TRBJ2-3	ASSPGRGFGTDTQY
TRBV5-1	many	TRBJ2-5	ASSLGTSEETQY
TRBV7-8	many	TRBJ2-1	ASSPGTSWEQF
TRBV18	many	TRBJ1-2	ASSYIGTAKGYT
TRBV7-3	many	TRBJ2-3	ASSGPAADTQY
TRBV4-1	many	TRBJ1-2	ASSHTSGGRYGYT
TRBV5-1	many	TRBJ2-3	ASSLLPDTQY